These 19 T cell receptor beta chains originate from one sample sequenced in a study of cytomegalovirus exposure and HLA in healthy donors. It was with 60 Vbeta and 13 Jbeta primers that the PCR ran. Only in-frame clones appear in the TCRdb table, and some are missing; sequencing was by immunoSEQ multiplex PCR. This sample's table has tens of thousands of clones. The specimen sequenced was PBMCs. Receptor source: a man aged 50-60 years in good health and CMV-seronegative.

The chain is built from TRBV10-1 and TRBJ2-3; D may be TRBD2 (5 bases). From germline, CDR1 is WNHNN and CDR2 SYGVQD (reference sequence). The CDR3 sequence is 15 residues long. V gave up 3 bases and J gave up 7 bases, with 17 bases separating them. CDR3 loop: CASSETPGKGYTQYF. The CDR3 region has the DNA TGCGCCAGCAGTGAAACCCCGGGAAAGGGTTATACGCAGTATTTT.

V and J are TRBV9 and TRBJ2-1, with 10 bases lining up with TRBD1. Trimming at V came to 4 bases and at J to 12 bases, leaving 13 bases not matched to a gene. CDR3 length: 15 residues. From germline, CDR1 is SGDLS and CDR2 YYNGEE. The DNA for the CDR3 is TGTGCCAGCAGCATCCGGACAGGGGGGAATCAAGGGCAGTTCTTC. It translates to CASSIRTGGNQGQFF. The entire variable domain, with the rest obtained from reference TRBV9 and TRBJ2-1, is as follows: DSGVTQTPKHLITATGQRVTLRCSPRSGDLSVYWYQQSLDQGLQFLIQYYNGEERAKGNILERFSAQQFPDLHSELNLSSLELGDSALYFCASSIRTGGNQGQFFGPGTRLTVL.

The gene calls are TRBV18 and TRBJ1-6; 7 bases fit TRBD1. Losses at the gene ends were 2 bases for V and 10 bases for J; bases not matched to a gene: 5. Per the germline V gene, CDR1 is KGHSH and CDR2 is LQKENI. The CDR3 extends over 14 amino acids. CDR3 residues: CASSPTTGQSPLHF. The CDR3 DNA reads TGTGCCAGCTCACCAACGACAGGGCAGTCACCCCTCCACTTT.

The CDR3 spells CASSSHGWNSNQPQHF. The DNA of the CDR3 is TGTGCCAGTAGCTCCCACGGGTGGAATAGCAATCAGCCCCAGCATTTT. The chain recombines TRBV19 with TRBJ1-5; D is unresolved. Trimming took 6 bases from V and 0 from J, leaving 15 bases between them. From germline, CDR1 is LNHDA and CDR2 SQIVND (reference sequence). The CDR3 spans 16 residues.

This chain links TRBV9 with TRBJ2-2; TRBD1 aligns across 8 bases. Trimming at V came to 4 bases and at J to 4 bases, leaving 6 bases not matched to a gene. The CDR3 loop spans 15 amino acids. Germline loops: CDR1 SGDLS, CDR2 YYNGEE. CDR3 bases: TGTGCCAGCAGCCACCGGGACAGGCCCACCGGGGAGCTGTTTTTT. This translates into CASSHRDRPTGELFF.

The chain combines TRBV7-6 with TRBJ1-5, with D unclear. Per germline, CDR1 SGHVS and CDR2 FNYEAQ. The CDR3 loop spans 14 amino acids. Trimming left V 0 bases short and J 1 base short, with 4 bases between. The CDR3 here is CASSLAYSNQPQHF. CDR3 nucleotides: TGTGCCAGCAGCTTAGCCTACAGCAATCAGCCCCAGCATTTT. Filled out from reference TRBV7-6 and TRBJ1-5, the complete variable domain reads GAGVSQSPRYKVTKRGQDVALRCDPISGHVSLYWYRQALGQGPEFLTYFNYEAQQDKSGLPNDRFSAERPEGSISTLTIQRTEQRDSAMYRCASSLAYSNQPQHFGDGTRLSIL.

The J gene is TRBJ2-4, the V gene TRBV2; 8 bases are a match to TRBD2. V was pared by 9 bases and J by 2 bases, with 6 bases of the junction left unmatched. The CDR3 covers 14 residues. Germline-derived CDR1 and CDR2 are SNHLY and FYNNEI. The CDR3 protein is CASIVAGSKNIQYF. CDR3 sequence (DNA): TGTGCCAGTATTGTAGCGGGGTCCAAAAACATTCAGTACTTC.

V usage is TRBV2 and J usage is TRBJ1-2; unclear D gene. Germline V CDR1 and CDR2: SNHLY, FYNNEI. The CDR3 consists of 12 residues. Trimming took off 2 bases at V and 3 bases at J, with 4 bases between the two ends. CDR3 amino acids: CASSEQYYGYTF. The CDR3 nucleotides are TGTGCCAGCAGTGAACAGTACTATGGCTACACCTTC.

V usage is TRBV18 and J usage is TRBJ2-1; 9 positions agree with TRBD1. The CDR3 spans 16 residues. V dropped 4 bases and J dropped 5; count of bases not matched to a gene: 9. Germline CDR1 and CDR2: KGHSH and LQKENI. The CDR3 protein is CASSRYRDRENNEQFF. The CDR3 DNA reads TGTGCCAGCTCACGCTACCGGGACAGGGAAAACAATGAGCAGTTCTTC.

The chain is built from TRBV2 and TRBJ1-5; perhaps TRBD1 as D (6 bases). V lost 2 bases and J lost 2, with 7 bases in between. Germline CDR1 reads SNHLY; CDR2 reads FYNNEI. The CDR3 runs to 14 residues. The CDR3 bases are TGTGCCAGCAGTGAAAACAGGGGCAATCAGCCCCAGCATTTT. Residues: CASSENRGNQPQHF.

The chain employs TRBV7-9 and TRBJ2-1; 8 nucleotides line up with TRBD2. V lost 3 bases, J lost 3 bases, and 1 base stayed unmatched. The CDR3 length is 14 residues. Germline V CDR1 and CDR2: SEHNR, FQNEAQ (reference sequence). This chain's CDR3 is CASSFGGDYNEQFF. The CDR3 DNA follows: TGTGCCAGCAGCTTCGGGGGGGACTACAATGAGCAGTTCTTC.

The V call is TRBV5-1, the J call TRBJ2-1; TRBD2 matches at 8 bases. Trimming took 3 bases from V and 1 from J; bases not matched to a gene: 3. The V gene's germline CDR1 is SGHRS and CDR2 YFSETQ. The CDR3 is 15 amino acids. CDR3 sequence: CASSSGGASYNEQFF. The CDR3 bases are TGCGCCAGCAGCTCGGGGGGGGCATCCTACAATGAGCAGTTCTTC.

This chain connects TRBV29-1 to TRBJ1-2; D is possibly TRBD1 (6 bases). Trimming removed 7 bases at V and 8 bases at J, with 14 bases between. The CDR3 has 11 amino acids. Germline-derived CDR1 and CDR2 are SQVTM and ANQGSEA. In DNA, the CDR3 is TGCAGCGGATTCAGGGGTGGAGGCTACACCTTC. Protein sequence: CSGFRGGGYTF.

J is TRBJ2-1 and V is TRBV6-5; possibly TRBD1 for D (6 bases). The V gene's germline CDR1 is MNHEY and CDR2 SVGAGI. V lost 6 bases and J 1 base, leaving 13 bases between the germline ends. The CDR3 sequence is 15 residues long. As DNA, the CDR3 is TGTGCCAGCAGAGCCTCAGGGGTGTCCTACAATGAGCAGTTCTTC. Translating it yields CASRASGVSYNEQFF.

The rearrangement links TRBV6-5 to TRBJ1-1, with D maybe TRBD1 (6 bases). The germline gives CDR1 MNHEY, CDR2 SVGAGI. The CDR3 runs 16 residues. V was pared by 0 bases and J by 5 bases, with 16 bases between. CDR3 DNA sequence: TGTGCCAGCAGTTACTCGATGGTAGGGGGTGGTACTGAAGCTTTCTTT. It specifies CASSYSMVGGGTEAFF.

The V and J genes are TRBV10-3 and TRBJ1-2, with TRBD1 identical over 8 bases. Trimming took 7 bases from V and 3 from J; bases not matched to a gene: 4. The CDR3 extends over 13 amino acids. In germline, CDR1 is ENHRY, CDR2 SYGVKD. CDR3 amino acids: CAIMAGGDYGYTF. CDR3 in DNA: TGTGCCATCATGGCAGGGGGCGACTATGGCTACACCTTC.

In DNA form, the CDR3 reads TGTGCTAGTGGTTTGGAAGGGGGTTCCTATGGCTACACCTTC. It is translated as CASGLEGGSYGYTF. The chain uses TRBV12-5 and TRBJ1-2; maybe TRBD1 (6 bases). Trimming cost V 1 base and J 4 bases, with 10 bases left between them. CDR1 and CDR2 (germline): LGHNT, FRNRAP. The CDR3 contains 14 residues.

The chain carries TRBV29-1 and TRBJ1-1; D not resolved. Germline V gives CDR1 SQVTM, CDR2 ANQGSEA. V lost 6 bases and J lost 4, with 21 bases in between. CDR3 length: 15 amino acids. CDR3: CSVAATRVSGTEAFF. As DNA, the CDR3 is TGCAGCGTCGCCGCTACTAGGGTGTCGGGCACTGAAGCTTTCTTT.

This chain uses TRBV6-5 with TRBJ1-2; a weak D match, TRBD1 (6 bases). V lost 4 bases, J lost 9 bases, and 15 bases lay in between. CDR1 MNHEY and CDR2 SVGAGI come from the germline V gene. The CDR3 has 13 residues. CDR3 DNA sequence: TGTGCCAGCAGTTTGGGGGCGGGGGGTAGCTACACCTTC. Protein: CASSLGAGGSYTF.